This is a list of T cell receptor beta chains from one sample in a study of Ad26.COV2.S vaccination and SARS-CoV-2 variants. Produced via immunoSEQ multiplex PCR; TCRdb's table is partial and in-frame only. The sample lists about 250,000 clones, approximately 88% occurring once. Source: peripheral blood, taken in a trial of Ad26.COV2.S vaccine versus placebo. The origin of the receptors is a person aged 18-65 years who received the Ad26.COV2.S COVID-19 vaccine or a placebo. Both conserved end residues are part of each CDR3. A D gene is named only where the DNA matches it firmly. Clone size is shown for a subset of rows, as once, few, many or a class of expanded clone.

V	size	J	D	CDR3	DNA
TRBV9	-	TRBJ2-5	-	CASSVDGETQYF	TGTGCCAGCAGCGTAGACGGAGAGACCCAGTACTTC
TRBV7-2	-	TRBJ2-3	-	CAGGRDPRNRQYF	TGTGCCGGGGGTAGGGACCCGCGTAATAGGCAGTATTTT
TRBV7-6	-	TRBJ1-3	-	CASSFRDTGNTIYF	TGTGCCAGCAGCTTCAGGGATACTGGAAACACCATATATTTT
TRBV28	-	TRBJ2-5	-	CASSLNVQETQYF	TGTGCCAGCAGTTTAAACGTCCAAGAGACCCAGTACTTC
TRBV11-3	once	TRBJ1-6	-	CASSKTPLHF	TGTGCCAGCAGCAAGACCCCCCTCCACTTT
TRBV7-9	-	TRBJ1-5	TRBD1	CASSSGTGRNQPQHF	TGTGCCAGCAGCTCCGGGACAGGGCGCAATCAGCCCCAGCATTTT
TRBV7-9	-	TRBJ2-2	-	CASSLNPGELFF	TGTGCCAGCAGCCTTAACCCCGGGGAGCTGTTTTTT
TRBV12-5	-	TRBJ2-3	-	CASGLVVGRGPWTDTQYF	TGTGCTAGTGGTTTGGTAGTCGGAAGGGGCCCCTGGACAGATACGCAGTATTTT
TRBV11-2	once	TRBJ2-3	-	CASSMVGTGTTDTQYF	TGTGCCAGCAGCATGGTCGGGACGGGGACGACAGATACGCAGTATTTT
TRBV2	once	TRBJ2-5	-	CASSVTTEETQYF	TGTGCCAGCAGTGTGACGACGGAAGAGACCCAGTACTTC
TRBV4-2	few	TRBJ2-1	TRBD2	CASSQVGLAGGSYNEQFF	TGTGCCAGCAGCCAGGTGGGACTAGCGGGGGGATCCTACAATGAGCAGTTCTTC
TRBV7-9	-	TRBJ1-1	-	CASSLETANTEAFF	TGTGCCAGCAGCTTAGAAACAGCTAACACTGAAGCTTTCTTT
TRBV6-2/TRBV6-3	-	TRBJ2-1	-	CASSLAVSYNEQFF	TGTGCCAGCAGTTTAGCGGTCTCCTACAATGAGCAGTTCTTC
TRBV7-9	-	TRBJ2-5	TRBD1	CASTFGTGGRETQYF	TGTGCCAGCACCTTTGGGACAGGGGGGAGGGAGACCCAGTACTTC
TRBV7-2	-	TRBJ1-4	-	CASSLTGSEKLFF	TGTGCCAGCAGCCTCACAGGGTCTGAAAAACTGTTTTTT
TRBV5-3	-	TRBJ2-6	-	CARSSGFLGTGANVLTF	TGTGCCAGAAGCTCAGGTTTTTTGGGGACGGGGGCCAACGTCCTGACTTTC
TRBV7-2	-	TRBJ2-2	-	CASSTRPTNTGELFF	TGTGCCAGCAGCACCCGACCGACCAACACCGGGGAGCTGTTTTTT
TRBV7-3	-	TRBJ2-5	-	CASSPRWQETQYF	TGTGCCAGCAGCCCCCGGTGGCAAGAGACCCAGTACTTC
TRBV7-9	-	TRBJ2-5	TRBD1	CASSSLTGRMETQYF	TGTGCCAGCAGCTCCCTGACAGGGCGGATGGAGACCCAGTACTTC
TRBV7-2	-	TRBJ2-1	TRBD2	CASSFASGGANEQFF	TGTGCCAGCAGCTTTGCTAGCGGGGGGGCCAATGAGCAGTTCTTC
TRBV24-1	-	TRBJ2-2	TRBD2	CATSDLLLYGVSGGLFNTGELFF	TGTGCCACCAGTGATTTGTTACTGTATGGGGTTAGCGGGGGGCTCTTCAACACCGGGGAGCTGTTTTTT
TRBV5-4	once	TRBJ2-1	-	CASSLPGRQFNEQFF	TGTGCCAGCAGCTTGCCGGGGCGACAATTCAATGAGCAGTTCTTC
TRBV28	-	TRBJ2-7	TRBD2	CASSLLPSGGYEQYF	TGTGCCAGCAGTTTATTACCTAGCGGGGGGTACGAGCAGTACTTC
TRBV6-4	-	TRBJ1-5	-	CASSQEPNQPQHF	TGTGCCAGCAGCCAGGAGCCAAATCAGCCCCAGCATTTT
TRBV2	few	TRBJ1-4	-	CASTRITGEKLFF	TGTGCCAGCACCCGGATTACAGGTGAAAAACTGTTTTTT
TRBV11-3	-	TRBJ2-7	TRBD1	CASSGTGDYEQYF	TGTGCCAGCAGCGGGACAGGGGACTACGAGCAGTACTTC
TRBV18	once	TRBJ1-5	TRBD1	CASSDKGQLNQPQHF	TGTGCCAGCTCGGATAAGGGACAGCTCAATCAGCCCCAGCATTTT
TRBV7-9	-	TRBJ2-1	-	CASSLSTGANEQFF	TGTGCCAGCAGCTTATCTACGGGAGCAAATGAGCAGTTCTTC
TRBV7-3	once	TRBJ2-1	TRBD2	CASSFTSGAGNEQFF	TGTGCCAGCAGCTTCACTAGCGGGGCGGGGAATGAGCAGTTCTTC
TRBV6-6	-	TRBJ1-2	TRBD1	CASSPTGTDSNRVNYGYTF	TGTGCCAGCAGTCCCACCGGGACAGACAGCAATCGGGTTAACTATGGCTACACCTTC
TRBV6-5	once	TRBJ1-2	-	CASSYPGDYGYTF	TGTGCCAGCAGTTACCCGGGCGACTATGGCTACACCTTC
TRBV19	once	TRBJ2-3	TRBD1	CASSTDRGRTDTQYF	TGTGCCAGTAGTACCGACAGGGGCCGCACAGATACGCAGTATTTT
TRBV25-1	-	TRBJ2-5	-	CASSESIKTQYF	TGTGCCAGCAGTGAAAGTATAAAGACCCAGTACTTC
TRBV15	-	TRBJ2-3	TRBD1	CATLLTGGSDTQYF	TGTGCCACCCTCTTGACAGGGGGGTCAGATACGCAGTATTTT
TRBV6-5	-	TRBJ1-6	-	CASSYSTGTPPLHF	TGTGCCAGCAGTTACTCAACGGGTACACCACCCCTCCACTTT
TRBV30	-	TRBJ1-2	-	CAWSPGWVGYGYTF	TGTGCCTGGAGCCCTGGCTGGGTTGGCTATGGCTACACCTTC
TRBV19	few	TRBJ1-6	TRBD1	CASRPDRVNSPLHF	TGTGCCAGTAGGCCGGACAGGGTTAATTCACCCCTCCACTTT
TRBV19	-	TRBJ2-1	TRBD2	CASSVRLAGGPNDNEQFF	TGTGCCAGTAGTGTAAGGCTAGCGGGAGGGCCAAACGACAATGAGCAGTTCTTC